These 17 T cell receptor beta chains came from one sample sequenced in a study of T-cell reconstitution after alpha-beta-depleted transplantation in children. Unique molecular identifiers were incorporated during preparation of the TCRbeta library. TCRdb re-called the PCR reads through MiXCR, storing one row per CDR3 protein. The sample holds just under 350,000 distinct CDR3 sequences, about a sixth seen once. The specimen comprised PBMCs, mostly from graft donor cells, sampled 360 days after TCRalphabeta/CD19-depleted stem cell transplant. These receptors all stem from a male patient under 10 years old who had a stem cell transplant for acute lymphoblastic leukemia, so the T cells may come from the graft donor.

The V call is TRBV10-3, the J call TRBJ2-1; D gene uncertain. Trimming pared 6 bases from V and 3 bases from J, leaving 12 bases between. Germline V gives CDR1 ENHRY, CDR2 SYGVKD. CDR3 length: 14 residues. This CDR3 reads CAIRTGDLYNEQFF. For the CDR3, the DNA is TGTGCCATCAGAACGGGTGACCTCTACAATGAGCAGTTCTTC.

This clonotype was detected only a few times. The CDR3 loop is CASSEAQTRERYEQYF. CDR3 nucleotides: TGTGCCAGCAGTGAAGCGCAGACGCGGGAGAGGTACGAGCAGTACTTC. The gene calls are TRBV2 and TRBJ2-7, with TRBD2 matching over 7 bases. The V segment lost 0 bases and the J segment 4 bases; nucleotides outside the gene matches: 9. CDR3 length equals 16 residues. The V gene's germline CDR1 is SNHLY and CDR2 FYNNEI.

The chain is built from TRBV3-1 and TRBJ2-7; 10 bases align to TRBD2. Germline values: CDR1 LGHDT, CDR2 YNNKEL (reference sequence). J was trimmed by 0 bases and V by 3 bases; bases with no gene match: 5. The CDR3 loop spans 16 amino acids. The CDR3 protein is CASSHLTSGPSYEQYF. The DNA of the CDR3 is TGTGCCAGCAGCCACCTGACTAGCGGGCCCTCCTACGAGCAGTACTTC.

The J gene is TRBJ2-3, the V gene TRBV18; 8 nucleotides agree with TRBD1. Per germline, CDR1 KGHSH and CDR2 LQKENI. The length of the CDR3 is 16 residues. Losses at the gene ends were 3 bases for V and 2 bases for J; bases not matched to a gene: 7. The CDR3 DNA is TGTGCCAGCTCACCCCAGGGGGCTGGGATCACAGATACGCAGTATTTT. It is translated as CASSPQGAGITDTQYF. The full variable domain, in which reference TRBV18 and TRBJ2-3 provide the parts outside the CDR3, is NAGVMQNPRHLVRRRGQEARLRCSPMKGHSHVYWYRQLPEEGLKFMVYLQKENIIDESGMPKERFSAEFPKEGPSILRIQQVVRGDSAAYFCASSPQGAGITDTQYFGPGTRLTVL.

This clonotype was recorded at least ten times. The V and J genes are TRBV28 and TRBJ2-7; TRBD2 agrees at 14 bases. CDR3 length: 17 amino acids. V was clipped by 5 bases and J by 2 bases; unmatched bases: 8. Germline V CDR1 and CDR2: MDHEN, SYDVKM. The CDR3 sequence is CASSGLAGGPQTYEQYF. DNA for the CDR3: TGTGCCAGCAGTGGACTAGCGGGAGGTCCCCAAACCTACGAGCAGTACTTC.

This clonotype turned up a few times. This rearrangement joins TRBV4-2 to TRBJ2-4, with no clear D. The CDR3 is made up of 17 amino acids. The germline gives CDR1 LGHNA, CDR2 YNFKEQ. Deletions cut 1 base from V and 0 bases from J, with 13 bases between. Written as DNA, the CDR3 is TGTGCCAGCAGCCAAGCTGGCAGTTTACTAGCCAAAAACATTCAGTACTTC. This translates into CASSQAGSLLAKNIQYF.

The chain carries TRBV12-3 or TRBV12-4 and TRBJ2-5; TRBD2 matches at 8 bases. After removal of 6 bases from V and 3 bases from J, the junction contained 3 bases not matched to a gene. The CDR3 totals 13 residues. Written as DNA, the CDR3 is TGTGCCAGCAGCAGTAGCGGGAAAGAGACCCAGTACTTC. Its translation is CASSSSGKETQYF.

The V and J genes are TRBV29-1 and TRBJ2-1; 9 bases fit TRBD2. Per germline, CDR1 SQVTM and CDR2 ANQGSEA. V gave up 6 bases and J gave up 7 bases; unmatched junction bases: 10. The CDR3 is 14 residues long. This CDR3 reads CSVEGLAGMNEQFF. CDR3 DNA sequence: TGCAGCGTGGAGGGACTAGCCGGTATGAATGAGCAGTTCTTC.

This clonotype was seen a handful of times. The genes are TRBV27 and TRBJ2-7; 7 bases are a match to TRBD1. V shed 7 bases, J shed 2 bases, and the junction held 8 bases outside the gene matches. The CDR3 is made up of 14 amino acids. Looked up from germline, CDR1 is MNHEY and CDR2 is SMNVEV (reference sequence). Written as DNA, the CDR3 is TGTGCCAGCAAGTACAGGGGAACCGCCTACGAGCAGTACTTC. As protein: CASKYRGTAYEQYF.

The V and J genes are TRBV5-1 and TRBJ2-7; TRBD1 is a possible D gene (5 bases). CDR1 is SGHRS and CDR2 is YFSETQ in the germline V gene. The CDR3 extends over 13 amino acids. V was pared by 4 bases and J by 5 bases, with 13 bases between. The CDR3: CASSNPRQNEQYF. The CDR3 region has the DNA TGCGCCAGCAGCAATCCTAGACAGAACGAGCAGTACTTC. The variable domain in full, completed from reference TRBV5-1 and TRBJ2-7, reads KAGVTQTPRYLIKTRGQQVTLSCSPISGHRSVSWYQQTPGQGLQFLFEYFSETQRNKGNFPGRFSGRQFSNSRSEMNVSTLELGDSALYLCASSNPRQNEQYFGPGTRLTVT.

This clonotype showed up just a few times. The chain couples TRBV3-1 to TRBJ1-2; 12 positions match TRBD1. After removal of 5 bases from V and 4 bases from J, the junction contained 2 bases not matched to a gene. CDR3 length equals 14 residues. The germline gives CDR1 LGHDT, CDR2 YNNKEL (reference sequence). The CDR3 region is CASSGTGGIYGYTF. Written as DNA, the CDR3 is TGTGCCAGCAGCGGGACAGGGGGCATCTATGGCTACACCTTC.

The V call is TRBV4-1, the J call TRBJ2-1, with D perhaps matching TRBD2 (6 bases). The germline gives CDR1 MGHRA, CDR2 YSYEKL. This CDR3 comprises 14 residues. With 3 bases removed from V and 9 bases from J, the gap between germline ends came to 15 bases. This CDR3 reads CASSHATSWGEQFF. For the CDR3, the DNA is TGCGCCAGCAGCCACGCTACTAGCTGGGGTGAGCAGTTCTTC.

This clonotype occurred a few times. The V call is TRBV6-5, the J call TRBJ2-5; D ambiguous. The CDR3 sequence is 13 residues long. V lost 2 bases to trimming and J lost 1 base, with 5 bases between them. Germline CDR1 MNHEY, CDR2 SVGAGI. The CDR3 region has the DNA TGTGCCAGCAGTTACAGGTCCCAAGAGACCCAGTACTTC. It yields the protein CASSYRSQETQYF.

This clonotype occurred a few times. The CDR3 DNA follows: TGCAGTGCGAATGAGATCAGGACTAAGCGCTACGAGCAGTACTTC. This sequence encodes CSANEIRTKRYEQYF. The chain is built from TRBV20-1 and TRBJ2-7, with a possible D match to TRBD2 (6 bases). This CDR3 has 15 amino acids. V dropped 6 bases and J dropped 3 bases, with 21 bases sitting between them. In germline, CDR1 is DFQATT, CDR2 SNEGSKA (reference sequence).

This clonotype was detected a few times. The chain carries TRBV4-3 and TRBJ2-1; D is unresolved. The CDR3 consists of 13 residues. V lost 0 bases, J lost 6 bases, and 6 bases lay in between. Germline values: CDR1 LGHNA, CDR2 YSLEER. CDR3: CASSQDLANEQFF. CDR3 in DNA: TGCGCCAGCAGCCAAGATCTTGCCAATGAGCAGTTCTTC.

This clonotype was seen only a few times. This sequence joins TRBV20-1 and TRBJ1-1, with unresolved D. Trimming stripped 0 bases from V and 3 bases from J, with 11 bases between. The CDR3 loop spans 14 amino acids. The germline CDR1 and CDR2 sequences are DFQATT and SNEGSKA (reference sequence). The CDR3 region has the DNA TGCAGTGCTAGAGATCCGGGTGTTGACACTGAAGCTTTCTTT. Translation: CSARDPGVDTEAFF.

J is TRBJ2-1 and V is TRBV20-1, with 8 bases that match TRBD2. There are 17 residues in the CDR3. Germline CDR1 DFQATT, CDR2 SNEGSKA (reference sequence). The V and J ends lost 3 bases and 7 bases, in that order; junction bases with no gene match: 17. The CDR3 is CSASYLSYHRGGNEQFF. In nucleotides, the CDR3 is TGCAGTGCTAGCTATTTATCCTACCATCGCGGGGGGAATGAGCAGTTCTTC.